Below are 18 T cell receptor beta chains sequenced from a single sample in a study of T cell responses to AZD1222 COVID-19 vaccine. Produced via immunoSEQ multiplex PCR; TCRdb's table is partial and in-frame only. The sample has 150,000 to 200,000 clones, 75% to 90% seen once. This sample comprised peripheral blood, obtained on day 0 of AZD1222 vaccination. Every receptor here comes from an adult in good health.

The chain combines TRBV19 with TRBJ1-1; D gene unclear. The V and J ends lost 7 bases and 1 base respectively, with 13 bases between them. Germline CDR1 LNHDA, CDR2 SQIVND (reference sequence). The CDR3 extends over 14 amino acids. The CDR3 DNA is TGTGCCAGTACCTCACCCCGGGGGAACACTGAAGCTTTCTTT. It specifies CASTSPRGNTEAFF. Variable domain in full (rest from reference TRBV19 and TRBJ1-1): DGGITQSPKYLFRKEGQNVTLSCEQNLNHDAMYWYRQDPGQGLRLIYYSQIVNDFQKGDIAEGYSVSREKKESFPLTVTSAQKNPTAFYLCASTSPRGNTEAFFGQGTRLTVV.

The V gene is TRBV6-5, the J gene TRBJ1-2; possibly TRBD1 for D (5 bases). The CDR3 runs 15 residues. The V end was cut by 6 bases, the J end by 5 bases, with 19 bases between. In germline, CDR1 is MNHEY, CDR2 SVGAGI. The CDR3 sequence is CASRRQPRISYGYTF. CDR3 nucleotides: TGTGCCAGCAGGAGACAGCCCCGAATCTCTTATGGCTACACCTTC.

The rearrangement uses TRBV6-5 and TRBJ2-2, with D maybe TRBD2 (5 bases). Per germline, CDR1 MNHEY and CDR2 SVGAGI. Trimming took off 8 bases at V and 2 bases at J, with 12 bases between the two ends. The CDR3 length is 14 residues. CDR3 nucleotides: TGTGCCAGCCTGCAGCTAGCCAACACCGGGGAGCTGTTTTTT. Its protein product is CASLQLANTGELFF.

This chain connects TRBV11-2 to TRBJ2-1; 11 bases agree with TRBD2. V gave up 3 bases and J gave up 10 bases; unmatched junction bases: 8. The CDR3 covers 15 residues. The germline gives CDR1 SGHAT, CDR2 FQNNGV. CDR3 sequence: CASSFPGTSGREQFF. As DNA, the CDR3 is TGTGCCAGCAGCTTTCCCGGGACTAGCGGTCGGGAGCAGTTCTTC.

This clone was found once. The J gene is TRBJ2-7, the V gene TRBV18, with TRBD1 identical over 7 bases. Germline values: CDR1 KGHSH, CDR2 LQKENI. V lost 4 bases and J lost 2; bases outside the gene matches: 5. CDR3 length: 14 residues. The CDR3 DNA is TGTGCCAGCTCACGGGGACAGTCGGCCTACGAGCAGTACTTC. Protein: CASSRGQSAYEQYF.

The CDR3 nucleotides read TGTGCCAGCAGTTACCCTAAGGACCTGAACACTGAAGCTTTCTTT. Its translation: CASSYPKDLNTEAFF. The chain combines TRBV6-2 or TRBV6-3 with TRBJ1-1; D not certain. The CDR3 loop spans 15 amino acids. The germline gives CDR1 MNHEY, CDR2 SVGEGT. The V end was cut by 2 bases, the J end by 0 bases, with 10 bases between.

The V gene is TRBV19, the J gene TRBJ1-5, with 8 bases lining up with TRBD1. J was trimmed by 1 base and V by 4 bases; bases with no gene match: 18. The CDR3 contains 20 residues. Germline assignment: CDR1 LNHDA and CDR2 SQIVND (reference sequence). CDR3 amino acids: CASSSVRGTGRRRSNQPQHF. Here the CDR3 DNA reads TGTGCCAGTAGTAGTGTTCGGGGGACAGGTAGACGGAGGAGCAATCAGCCCCAGCATTTT.

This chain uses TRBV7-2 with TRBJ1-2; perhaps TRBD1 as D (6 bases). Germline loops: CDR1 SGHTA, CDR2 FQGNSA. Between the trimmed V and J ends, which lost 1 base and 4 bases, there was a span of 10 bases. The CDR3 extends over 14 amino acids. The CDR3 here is CASSLGGGGYGYTF. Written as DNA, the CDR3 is TGTGCCAGCAGCTTAGGGGGGGGCGGCTATGGCTACACCTTC.

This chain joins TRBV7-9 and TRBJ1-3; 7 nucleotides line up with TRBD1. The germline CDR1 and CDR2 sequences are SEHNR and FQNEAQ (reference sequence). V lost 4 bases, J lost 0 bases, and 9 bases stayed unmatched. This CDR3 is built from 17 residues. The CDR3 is CASSSRQGTFSGNTIYF. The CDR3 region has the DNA TGTGCCAGCAGCTCCCGACAGGGAACCTTCTCTGGAAACACCATATATTTT. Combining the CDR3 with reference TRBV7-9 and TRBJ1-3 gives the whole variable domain DTGVSQNPRHKITKRGQNVTFRCDPISEHNRLYWYRQTLGQGPEFLTYFQNEAQLEKSRLLSDRFSAERPKGSFSTLEIQRTEQGDSAMYLCASSSRQGTFSGNTIYFGEGSWLTVV.

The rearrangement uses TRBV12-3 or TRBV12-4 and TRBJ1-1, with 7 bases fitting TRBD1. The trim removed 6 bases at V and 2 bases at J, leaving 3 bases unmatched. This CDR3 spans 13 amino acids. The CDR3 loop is CASSRQGNTEAFF. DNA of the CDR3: TGTGCCAGCAGCCGACAGGGAAACACTGAAGCTTTCTTT.

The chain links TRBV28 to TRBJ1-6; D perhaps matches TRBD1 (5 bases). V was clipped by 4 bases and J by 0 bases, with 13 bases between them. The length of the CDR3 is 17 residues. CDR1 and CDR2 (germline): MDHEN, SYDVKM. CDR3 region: CASSSRQLSSYNSPLHF. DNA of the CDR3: TGTGCCAGCAGTTCTCGACAGCTTAGCTCCTATAATTCACCCCTCCACTTT.

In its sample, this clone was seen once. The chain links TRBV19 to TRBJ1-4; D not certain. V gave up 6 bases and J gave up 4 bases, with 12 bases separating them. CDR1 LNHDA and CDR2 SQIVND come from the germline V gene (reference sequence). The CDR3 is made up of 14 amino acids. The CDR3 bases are TGTGCCAGTAGATTAGAGGACCGTAATGAAAAACTGTTTTTT. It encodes CASRLEDRNEKLFF.

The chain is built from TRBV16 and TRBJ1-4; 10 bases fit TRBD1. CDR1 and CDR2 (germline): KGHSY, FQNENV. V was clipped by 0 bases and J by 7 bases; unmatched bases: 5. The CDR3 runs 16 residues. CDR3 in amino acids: CASSQSGRTGGEKLFF. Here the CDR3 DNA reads TGTGCCAGCAGCCAATCCGGCAGGACAGGGGGTGAAAAACTGTTTTTT. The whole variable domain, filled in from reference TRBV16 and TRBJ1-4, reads GEEVAQTPKHLVRGEGQKAKLYCAPIKGHSYVFWYQQVLKNEFKFLISFQNENVFDETGMPKERFSAKCLPNSPCSLEIQATKLEDSAVYFCASSQSGRTGGEKLFFGSGTQLSVL.

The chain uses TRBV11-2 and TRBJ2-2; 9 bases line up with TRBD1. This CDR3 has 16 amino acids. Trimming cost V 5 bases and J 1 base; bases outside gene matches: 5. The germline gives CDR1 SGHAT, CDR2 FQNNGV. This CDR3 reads CASSPKTGGNTGELFF. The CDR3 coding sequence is TGTGCCAGCAGCCCGAAGACAGGGGGGAACACCGGGGAGCTGTTTTTT. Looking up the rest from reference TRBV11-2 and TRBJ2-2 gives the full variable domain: EAGVAQSPRYKIIEKRQSVAFWCNPISGHATLYWYQQILGQGPKLLIQFQNNGVVDDSQLPKDRFSAERLKGVDSTLKIQPAKLEDSAVYLCASSPKTGGNTGELFFGEGSRLTVL.

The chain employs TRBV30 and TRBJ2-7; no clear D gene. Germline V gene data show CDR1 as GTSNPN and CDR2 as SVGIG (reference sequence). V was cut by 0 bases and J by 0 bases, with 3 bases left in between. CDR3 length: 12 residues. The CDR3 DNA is TGTGCCTGGAGTGTTGCCTCCTACGAGCAGTACTTC. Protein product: CAWSVASYEQYF.

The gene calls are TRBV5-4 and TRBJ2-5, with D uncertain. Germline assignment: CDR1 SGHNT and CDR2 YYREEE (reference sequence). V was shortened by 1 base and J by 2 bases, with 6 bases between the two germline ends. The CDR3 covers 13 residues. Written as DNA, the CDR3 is TGTGCCAGCAGCTTGACAGTTCAAGAGACCCAGTACTTC. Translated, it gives CASSLTVQETQYF.

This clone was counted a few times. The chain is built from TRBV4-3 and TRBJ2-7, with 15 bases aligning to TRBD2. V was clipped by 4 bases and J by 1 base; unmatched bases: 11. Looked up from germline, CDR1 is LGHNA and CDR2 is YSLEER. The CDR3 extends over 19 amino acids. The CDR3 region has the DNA TGCGCCAGCAGCCCGGGGACTAGCGGGAGGATGGGACTATCCTACGAGCAGTACTTC. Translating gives CASSPGTSGRMGLSYEQYF.

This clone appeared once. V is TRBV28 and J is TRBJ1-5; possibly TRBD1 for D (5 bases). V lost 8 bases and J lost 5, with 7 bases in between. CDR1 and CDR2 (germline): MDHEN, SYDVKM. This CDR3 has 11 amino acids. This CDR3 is CASGADQPQHF. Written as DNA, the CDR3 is TGTGCCAGCGGGGCGGATCAGCCCCAGCATTTT.